The rows below give T cell receptor beta chains drawn from one sample of a study of cytomegalovirus exposure and HLA in healthy donors. Sequencing was performed with immunoSEQ multiplex PCR; in TCRdb, only in-frame clones are kept and a portion is missing. This repertoire shows about 94,000 clones, roughly 77% found once; its top ten account for 10% to 13%. The sample consisted of PBMCs. Receptors were obtained from a human donor in good health. Each CDR3 is given with its conserved first and last residue. Each record gives: D gene, V gene, clone size, J gene, CDR3 DNA, CDR3 protein. A D gene is named only where the DNA matches it firmly. Only part of the rows carry a size: once, few, many, or a class if the clone is expanded.

.	TRBV28	.	TRBJ2-5	TGTGCCAGCAGTTTAGGGACACGTCGGGGAGAGACCCAGTACTTC	CASSLGTRRGETQYF
.	TRBV19	.	TRBJ2-7	TGTGCCAGTAGTATAGGCAGGGGGACTTCCTACGAGCAGTACTTC	CASSIGRGTSYEQYF
TRBD1	TRBV6-1	.	TRBJ2-3	TGTGCCAGCACCATGGACAGGGTTACAGATACGCAGTATTTT	CASTMDRVTDTQYF
.	TRBV12-5	.	TRBJ2-1	TGTGCTAGTGGCAGGGGCCACAATGAGCAGTTCTTC	CASGRGHNEQFF
.	TRBV4-3	.	TRBJ1-6	TGCGCCAGCAGTTCCCGGGGGGGTGATTCACCCCTCCACTTT	CASSSRGGDSPLHF
.	TRBV19	.	TRBJ2-3	TGTGCCAGTAGTATGCCTAGCGGCACAGATACGCAGTATTTT	CASSMPSGTDTQYF
.	TRBV4-3	.	TRBJ2-5	TGCGCCAGCAGCCAAGATATGGGCCCCTTAGAGACCCAGTACTTC	CASSQDMGPLETQYF
TRBD1	TRBV10-2	.	TRBJ2-3	TGCGGTGTGGGACAGGTGAACACAGATACGCAGTATTTT	CGVGQVNTDTQYF
.	TRBV4-2	.	TRBJ1-2	TGTGCCAGCAGCCAAGTTGGTGCTAATCTGAGGGCAGATCATGGCTACACCTTC	CASSQVGANLRADHGYTF
TRBD1	TRBV7-9	few	TRBJ1-1	TGTGCCAGCAGCGCCGACAGGGAGACTGAAGCTTTCTTT	CASSADRETEAFF